This TCR beta chain was found in a study of blood T cell repertoires in COVID-19. Study in general: Donors in the United States, Italy and Spain gave samples during acute or convalescent COVID-19.

Methods used by the authors: Reference gene primer amplification gave estimated nucleated cell counts. Clones were read by immunoSEQ multiplex PCR, and TCRdb kept only the in-frame ones, dropping some. V, J and clone size were drawn from that table, and D and trimming were deduced from the DNA. The sample holds roughly 250,000 clones, about 87% seen once. Trimming left V 4 bases short and J 5 bases short, with 15 bases between. CDR1 and CDR2 from the germline V gene are SGDLS and YYNGEE. This CDR3 spans 14 amino acids. The V call is TRBV9, the J call TRBJ1-2; D possibly corresponds to TRBD1 (5 bases). Sequencing input: peripheral blood. The source of this sequence is a woman in her 40s with acute or convalescent COVID-19. CDR3 coding DNA: TGTGCCAGCAGCACCCAGGGTGGTGGGTATGGCTACACCTTC. Its protein is CASSTQGGGYGYTF.